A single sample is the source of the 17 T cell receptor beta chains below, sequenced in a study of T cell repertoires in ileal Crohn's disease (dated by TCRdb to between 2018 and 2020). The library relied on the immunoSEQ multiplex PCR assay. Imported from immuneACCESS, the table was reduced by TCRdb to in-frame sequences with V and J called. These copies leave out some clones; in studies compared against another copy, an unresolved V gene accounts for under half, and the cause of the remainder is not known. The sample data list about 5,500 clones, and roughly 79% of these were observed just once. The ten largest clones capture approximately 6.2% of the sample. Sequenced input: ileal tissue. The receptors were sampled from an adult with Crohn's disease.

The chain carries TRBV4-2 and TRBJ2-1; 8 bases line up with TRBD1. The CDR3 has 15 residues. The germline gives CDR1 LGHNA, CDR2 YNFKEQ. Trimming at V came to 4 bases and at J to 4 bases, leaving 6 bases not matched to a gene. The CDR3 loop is CASSLTGQGYNEQFF. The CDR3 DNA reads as TGTGCCAGCAGCCTAACCGGACAGGGATACAATGAGCAGTTCTTC.

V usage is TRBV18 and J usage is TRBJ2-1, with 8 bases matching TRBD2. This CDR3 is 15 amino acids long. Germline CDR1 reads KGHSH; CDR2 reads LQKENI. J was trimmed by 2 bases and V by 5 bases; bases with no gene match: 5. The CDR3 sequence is CASSVTSGPYNEQFF. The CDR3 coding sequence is TGTGCCAGCTCAGTTACTAGCGGTCCCTACAATGAGCAGTTCTTC.

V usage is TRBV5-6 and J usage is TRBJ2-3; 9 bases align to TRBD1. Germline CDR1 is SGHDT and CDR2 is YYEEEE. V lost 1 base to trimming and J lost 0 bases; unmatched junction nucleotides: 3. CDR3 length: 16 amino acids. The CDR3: CASSLRTGASTDTQYF. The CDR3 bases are TGTGCCAGCAGCTTGCGGACAGGGGCTAGCACAGATACGCAGTATTTT.

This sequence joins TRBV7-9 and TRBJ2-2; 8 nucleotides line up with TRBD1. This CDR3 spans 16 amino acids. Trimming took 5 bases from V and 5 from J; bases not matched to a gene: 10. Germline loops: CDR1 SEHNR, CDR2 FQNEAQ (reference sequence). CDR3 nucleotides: TGTGCCAGCAGCCGGCCCGGGACAGGCCGGACCGGGGAGCTGTTTTTT. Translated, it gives CASSRPGTGRTGELFF.

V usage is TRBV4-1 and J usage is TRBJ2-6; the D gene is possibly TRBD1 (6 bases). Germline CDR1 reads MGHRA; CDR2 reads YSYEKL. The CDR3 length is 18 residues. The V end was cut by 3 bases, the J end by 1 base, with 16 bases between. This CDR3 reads CASSQGHRARSGANVLTF. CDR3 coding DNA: TGCGCCAGCAGCCAGGGTCACAGGGCGAGGTCTGGGGCCAACGTCCTGACTTTC.

The CDR3: CASSPFGTGRYEQYF. The CDR3 nucleotides are TGTGCCAGCAGTCCCTTCGGGACAGGGAGATACGAGCAGTACTTC. The chain uses TRBV27 and TRBJ2-7; 9 bases align to TRBD1. Germline trimming cut 5 bases from V and 4 bases from J; bases unmatched to any gene: 9. Germline-derived CDR1 and CDR2 are MNHEY and SMNVEV (reference sequence). The CDR3 consists of 15 residues.

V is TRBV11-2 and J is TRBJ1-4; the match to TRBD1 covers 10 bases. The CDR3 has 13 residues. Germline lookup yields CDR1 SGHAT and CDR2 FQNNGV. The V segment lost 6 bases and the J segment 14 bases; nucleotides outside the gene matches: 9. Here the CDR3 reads CASRSDRGQSLFF. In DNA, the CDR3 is TGTGCCAGCAGATCTGACAGGGGGCAGAGTCTGTTTTTT.

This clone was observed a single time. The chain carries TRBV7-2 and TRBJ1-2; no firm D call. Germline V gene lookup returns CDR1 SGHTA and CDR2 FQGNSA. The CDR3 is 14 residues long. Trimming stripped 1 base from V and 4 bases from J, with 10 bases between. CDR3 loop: CASSLEGAGYGYTF. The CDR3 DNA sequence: TGTGCCAGCAGCTTAGAAGGCGCAGGCTATGGCTACACCTTC.

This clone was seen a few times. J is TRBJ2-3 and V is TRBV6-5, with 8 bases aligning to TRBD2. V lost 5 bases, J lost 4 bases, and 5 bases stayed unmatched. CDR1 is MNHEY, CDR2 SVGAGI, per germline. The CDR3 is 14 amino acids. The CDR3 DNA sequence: TGTGCCAGCAGTGGGGGACTAGTAGCAGATACGCAGTATTTT. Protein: CASSGGLVADTQYF.

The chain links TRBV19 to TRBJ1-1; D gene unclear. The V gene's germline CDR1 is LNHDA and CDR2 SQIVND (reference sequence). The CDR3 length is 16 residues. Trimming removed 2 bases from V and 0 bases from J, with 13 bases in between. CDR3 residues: CASSISWGAMNTEAFF. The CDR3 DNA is TGTGCCAGTAGTATAAGTTGGGGAGCCATGAACACTGAAGCTTTCTTT. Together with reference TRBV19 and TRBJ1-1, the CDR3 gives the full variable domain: DGGITQSPKYLFRKEGQNVTLSCEQNLNHDAMYWYRQDPGQGLRLIYYSQIVNDFQKGDIAEGYSVSREKKESFPLTVTSAQKNPTAFYLCASSISWGAMNTEAFFGQGTRLTVV.

CDR3 DNA sequence: TGTGCCAGCAGCTATGGACTAGCGGGGGCCCAAGAGACCCAGTACTTC. The encoded protein is CASSYGLAGAQETQYF. This chain joins TRBV7-9 and TRBJ2-5; 13 bases are a match to TRBD2. Germline V gives CDR1 SEHNR, CDR2 FQNEAQ (reference sequence). J was trimmed by 1 base and V by 4 bases; bases with no gene match: 3. This CDR3 region has 16 residues.

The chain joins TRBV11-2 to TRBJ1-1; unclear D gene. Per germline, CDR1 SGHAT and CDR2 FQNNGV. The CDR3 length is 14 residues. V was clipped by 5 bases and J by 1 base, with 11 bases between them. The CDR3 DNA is TGTGCCAGCAGCAAATCGTACGGGAACACTGAAGCTTTCTTT. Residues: CASSKSYGNTEAFF. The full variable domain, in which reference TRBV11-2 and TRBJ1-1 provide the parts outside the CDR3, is EAGVAQSPRYKIIEKRQSVAFWCNPISGHATLYWYQQILGQGPKLLIQFQNNGVVDDSQLPKDRFSAERLKGVDSTLKIQPAKLEDSAVYLCASSKSYGNTEAFFGQGTRLTVV.

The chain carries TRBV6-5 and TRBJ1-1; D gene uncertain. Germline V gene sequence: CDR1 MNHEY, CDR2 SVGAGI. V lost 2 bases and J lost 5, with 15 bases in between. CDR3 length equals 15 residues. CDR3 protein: CASSYGPHRGTEAFF. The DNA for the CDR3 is TGTGCCAGCAGTTACGGCCCCCACCGGGGTACTGAAGCTTTCTTT.

The CDR3 DNA is TGCGCCAGCAGCTTGGCAGTTAGCCTCTCCTCCACAGATACGCAGTATTTT. This encodes CASSLAVSLSSTDTQYF. The V call is TRBV5-1, the J call TRBJ2-3; D unclear. The CDR3 consists of 17 residues. Trimming took off 0 bases at V and 2 bases at J, with 16 bases between the two ends. Germline CDR1 SGHRS, CDR2 YFSETQ. The whole variable domain, filled in from reference TRBV5-1 and TRBJ2-3, reads KAGVTQTPRYLIKTRGQQVTLSCSPISGHRSVSWYQQTPGQGLQFLFEYFSETQRNKGNFPGRFSGRQFSNSRSEMNVSTLELGDSALYLCASSLAVSLSSTDTQYFGPGTRLTVL.

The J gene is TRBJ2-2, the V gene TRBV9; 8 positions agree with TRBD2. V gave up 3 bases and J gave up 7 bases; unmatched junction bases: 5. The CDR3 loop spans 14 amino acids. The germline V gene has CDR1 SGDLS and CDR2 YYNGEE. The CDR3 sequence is CASSAGLVSGELFF. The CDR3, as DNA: TGTGCCAGCAGCGCGGGACTAGTTAGCGGGGAGCTGTTTTTT.

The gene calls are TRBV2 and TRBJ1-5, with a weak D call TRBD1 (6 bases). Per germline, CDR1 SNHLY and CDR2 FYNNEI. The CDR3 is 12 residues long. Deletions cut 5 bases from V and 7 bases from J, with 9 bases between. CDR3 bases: TGTGCCAGCAGTCTACAGGGACAGCCCCAGCATTTT. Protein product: CASSLQGQPQHF.

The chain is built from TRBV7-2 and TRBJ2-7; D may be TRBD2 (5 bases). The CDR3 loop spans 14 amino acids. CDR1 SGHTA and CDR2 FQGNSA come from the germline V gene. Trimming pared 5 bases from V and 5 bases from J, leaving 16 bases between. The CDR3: CASSNLGLINEQYF. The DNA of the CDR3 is TGTGCCAGCAGCAACCTAGGACTGATCAACGAGCAGTACTTC. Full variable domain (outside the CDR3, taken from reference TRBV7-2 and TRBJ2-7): GAGVSQSPSNKVTEKGKDVELRCDPISGHTALYWYRQSLGQGLEFLIYFQGNSAPDKSGLPSDRFSAERTGGSVSTLTIQRTQQEDSAVYLCASSNLGLINEQYFGPGTRLTVT.